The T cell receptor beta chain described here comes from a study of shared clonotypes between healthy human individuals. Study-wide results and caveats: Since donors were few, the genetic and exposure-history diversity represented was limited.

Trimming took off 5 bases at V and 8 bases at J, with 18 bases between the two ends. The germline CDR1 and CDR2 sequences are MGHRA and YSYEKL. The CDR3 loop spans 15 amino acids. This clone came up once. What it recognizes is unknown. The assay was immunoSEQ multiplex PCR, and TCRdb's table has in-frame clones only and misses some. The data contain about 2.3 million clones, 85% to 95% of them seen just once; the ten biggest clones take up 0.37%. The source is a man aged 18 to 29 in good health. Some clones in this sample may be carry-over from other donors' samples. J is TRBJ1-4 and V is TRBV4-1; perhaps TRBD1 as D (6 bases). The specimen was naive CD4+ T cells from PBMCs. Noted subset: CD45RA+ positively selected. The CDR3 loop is CASSGGAGLGEKLFF. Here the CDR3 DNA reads TGCGCCAGCAGCGGGGGGGCAGGACTCGGGGAAAAACTGTTTTTT.